The 12 T cell receptor beta chains below come from one sample, sequenced in a study of human T cells and chemical hapten exposure. Time point of the sample: pre-sensitization, week 0. The treatment was: therapeutic diphenylcyclopropenone sensitization with weekly scalp DPC. TCRdb used MiXCR to reprocess the RACE reads, holding one entry per CDR3 protein. This sample yields 270,000 or so distinct CDR3 sequences, of which roughly 7.7% are seen a single time; 0.9% to 1.5% belongs to the top ten. The source material was whole blood, sampled in connection with sensitization to the hapten diphenylcyclopropenone (DPC). The source of these receptors is a man between 18 and 35 years old with alopecia areata. Some clones in this sample may be carry-over from other donors' samples.

In its sample, this clonotype was seen many times. The chain has TRBV6-1 and TRBJ1-5; no definite D call. Germline V gene data show CDR1 as MNHNS and CDR2 as SASEGT. The V end was cut by 7 bases, the J end by 2 bases, with 12 bases between. The CDR3 consists of 14 residues. CDR3 in DNA: TGTGCCAGCACCAGAACCCCCGGCAATCAGCCCCAGCATTTT. Translation gives CASTRTPGNQPQHF.

The chain links TRBV7-9 to TRBJ2-4, with D hard to call. V was trimmed by 0 bases and J by 13 bases, leaving 7 bases between them. This CDR3 is 11 amino acids long. Germline lookup yields CDR1 SEHNR and CDR2 FQNEAQ (reference sequence). DNA for the CDR3: TGTGCCAGCAGCTTAGCGGGGATCCAGTACTTC. The encoded protein is CASSLAGIQYF.

Points on this clonotype: This may be a read error, as it is one base from a much larger clone. The CDR3 is CASNQVAGGHNEQFF. CDR3 bases: TGCGCCAGCAACCAAGTCGCGGGGGGCCACAATGAGCAGTTCTTC. This rearrangement joins TRBV4-3 to TRBJ2-1; 8 nucleotides agree with TRBD2. This CDR3 contains 15 residues. CDR1 and CDR2 (germline): LGHNA, YSLEER.

The chain uses TRBV29-1 and TRBJ1-1; D remains ambiguous. Germline V gene data show CDR1 as SQVTM and CDR2 as ANQGSEA. The V end lost 4 bases, the J end lost 1 base, and 10 bases lay between the germline ends. The CDR3 length is 13 residues. CDR3 protein: CSVARDGNTEAFF. The DNA for the CDR3 is TGCAGCGTTGCGAGGGATGGGAACACTGAAGCTTTCTTT.

This rearrangement joins TRBV12-3 or TRBV12-4 to TRBJ2-2; D gene ambiguous. The CDR3 consists of 12 residues. V was clipped by 10 bases and J by 0 bases, with 6 bases between them. The CDR3 spells CATRTNTGELFF. In nucleotides, the CDR3 is TGTGCCACCAGAACGAACACCGGGGAGCTGTTTTTT.

V gene TRBV5-5 combines with J gene TRBJ1-1; TRBD1 is a possible D gene (6 bases). V lost 0 bases and J lost 7, with 10 bases in between. Germline V lookup: CDR1 SGHKS, CDR2 YYEKEE (reference sequence). The CDR3 is 13 amino acids. CDR3 sequence (DNA): TGTGCCAGCAGCTTGGGGACAGCTTTTGAAGCTTTCTTT. As protein: CASSLGTAFEAFF.

This clonotype was counted between two and nine times. The V gene is TRBV25-1, the J gene TRBJ2-2, with 8 bases that match TRBD2. V lost 1 base and J lost 0; bases outside the gene matches: 1. The CDR3 contains 16 residues. CDR1 and CDR2 (germline): MGHDK, SYGVNS. The CDR3 DNA reads as TGTGCCAGCAGTGAATCGACTAGCGCGAACACCGGGGAGCTGTTTTTT. Protein sequence: CASSESTSANTGELFF. The whole variable domain, remainder taken from reference TRBV25-1 and TRBJ2-2, is EADIYQTPRYLVIGTGKKITLECSQTMGHDKMYWYQQDPGMELHLIHYSYGVNSTEKGDLSSESTVSRIRTEHFPLTLESARPSHTSQYLCASSESTSANTGELFFGEGSRLTVL.

This clonotype was found many times. The chain uses TRBV5-1 and TRBJ2-7; no clear D. The germline V gene has CDR1 SGHRS and CDR2 YFSETQ. V was clipped by 5 bases and J by 2 bases, with 8 bases between them. The CDR3 has 12 amino acids. The CDR3 DNA is TGCGCCAGCAGACAGCCGCCCTACGAGCAGTACGTC. Translated, it gives CASRQPPYEQYV.

This clonotype was counted a few times. The chain uses TRBV11-2 and TRBJ2-5; 7 bases align to TRBD2. V lost 4 bases and J lost 7; bases outside the gene matches: 15. The CDR3 sequence is 16 residues long. Germline V CDR1 and CDR2: SGHAT, FQNNGV. CDR3 DNA: TGTGCCAGCAGCTATCCACCCGGGGGAGGGCCCCTGACCCAGTACTTC. Amino acids: CASSYPPGGGPLTQYF. Full variable domain (outside the CDR3, taken from reference TRBV11-2 and TRBJ2-5): EAGVAQSPRYKIIEKRQSVAFWCNPISGHATLYWYQQILGQGPKLLIQFQNNGVVDDSQLPKDRFSAERLKGVDSTLKIQPAKLEDSAVYLCASSYPPGGGPLTQYFGPGTRLLVL.

This chain joins TRBV28 and TRBJ2-2; 8 bases are shared with TRBD2. The V gene end was trimmed by 1 base and the J gene end by 2 bases; junction bases not matched to a gene: 3. This CDR3 has 16 amino acids. Germline V gene lookup returns CDR1 MDHEN and CDR2 SYDVKM. CDR3 coding DNA: TGTGCCAGCAGTTTATCGGCGGGGGGCAACACCGGGGAGCTGTTTTTT. Translation: CASSLSAGGNTGELFF. The full variable domain, rest sourced from reference TRBV28 and TRBJ2-2, is DVKVTQSSRYLVKRTGEKVFLECVQDMDHENMFWYRQDPGLGLRLIYFSYDVKMKEKGDIPEGYSVSREKKERFSLILESASTNQTSMYLCASSLSAGGNTGELFFGEGSRLTVL.

This rearrangement joins TRBV5-1 to TRBJ2-5, with D unresolved. The V and J ends lost 1 base and 0 bases respectively, with 7 bases between them. From germline, CDR1 is SGHRS and CDR2 YFSETQ. The CDR3 is made up of 14 amino acids. The CDR3 reads CASSLRVDQETQYF. CDR3 sequence (DNA): TGCGCCAGCAGCTTGCGAGTGGACCAAGAGACCCAGTACTTC.

J is TRBJ2-2 and V is TRBV24-1, with 13 positions matching TRBD2. The CDR3 has 16 residues. Germline V lookup: CDR1 KGHDR, CDR2 SFDVKD. Trimming took 5 bases from V and 5 from J; bases not matched to a gene: 4. CDR3 sequence reads: CATSVTGLAGTGELFF. CDR3 in DNA: TGTGCCACCAGTGTCACGGGACTAGCGGGAACCGGGGAGCTGTTTTTT.